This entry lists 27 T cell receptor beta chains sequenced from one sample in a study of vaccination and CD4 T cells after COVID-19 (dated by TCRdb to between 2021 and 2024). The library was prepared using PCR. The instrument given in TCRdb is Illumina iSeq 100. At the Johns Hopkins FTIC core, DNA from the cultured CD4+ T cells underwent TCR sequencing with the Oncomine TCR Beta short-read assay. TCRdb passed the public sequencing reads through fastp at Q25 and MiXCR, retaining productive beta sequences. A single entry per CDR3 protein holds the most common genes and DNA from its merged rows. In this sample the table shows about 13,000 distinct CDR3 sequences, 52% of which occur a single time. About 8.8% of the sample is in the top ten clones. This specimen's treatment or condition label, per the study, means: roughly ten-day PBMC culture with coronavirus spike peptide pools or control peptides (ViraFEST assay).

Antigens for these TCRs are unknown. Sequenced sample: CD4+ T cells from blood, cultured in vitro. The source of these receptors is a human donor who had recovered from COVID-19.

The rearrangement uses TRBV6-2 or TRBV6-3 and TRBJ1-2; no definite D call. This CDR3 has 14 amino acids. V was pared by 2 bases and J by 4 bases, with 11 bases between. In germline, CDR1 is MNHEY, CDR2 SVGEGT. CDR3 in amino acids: CASSYIQPSYGYTF. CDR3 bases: TGTGCCAGCAGTTACATCCAACCTAGCTATGGCTACACCTTC.

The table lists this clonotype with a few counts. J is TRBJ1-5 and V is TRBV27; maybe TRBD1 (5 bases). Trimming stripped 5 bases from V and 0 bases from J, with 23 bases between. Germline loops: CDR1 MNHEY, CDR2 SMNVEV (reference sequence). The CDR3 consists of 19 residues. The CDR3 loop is CASSTLEGHLLYSNQPQHF. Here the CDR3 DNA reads TGTGCCAGCAGTACGTTAGAGGGGCACCTACTTTATAGCAATCAGCCCCAGCATTTT.

The CDR3 DNA is TGTGCCAGCAGTTTAACGGGCGGACGGGGTGAAAAACTGTTTTTT. It translates to CASSLTGGRGEKLFF. The J gene is TRBJ1-4, the V gene TRBV28; D is unresolved. Deletions cut 2 bases from V and 7 bases from J, with 14 bases between. This CDR3 contains 15 residues. Per germline, CDR1 MDHEN and CDR2 SYDVKM.

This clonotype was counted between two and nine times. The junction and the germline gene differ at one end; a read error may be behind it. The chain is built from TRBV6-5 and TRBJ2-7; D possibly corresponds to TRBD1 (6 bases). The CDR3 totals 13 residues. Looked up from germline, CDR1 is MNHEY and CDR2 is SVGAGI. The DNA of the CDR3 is TGTGCCAGCAGTTACCCGAGACAGGCCATTCTCCTCTTC. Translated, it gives CASSYPRQAILLF.

For the CDR3, the DNA is TGTGCCACCAGTGATTCCAGTCCAGGGGTCCGCAATGAGCAGTTCTTC. It encodes CATSDSSPGVRNEQFF. The rearrangement links TRBV24-1 to TRBJ2-1; tentative D call: TRBD1 (6 bases). The V and J ends lost 2 bases and 6 bases respectively, with 16 bases between them. The CDR3 spans 16 residues. CDR1 and CDR2 (germline): KGHDR, SFDVKD.

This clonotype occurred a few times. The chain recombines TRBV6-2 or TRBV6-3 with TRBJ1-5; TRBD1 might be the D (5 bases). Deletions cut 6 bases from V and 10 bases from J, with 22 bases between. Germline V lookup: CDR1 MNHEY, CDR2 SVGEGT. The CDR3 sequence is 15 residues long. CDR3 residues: CASSRLTNGGKPQHF. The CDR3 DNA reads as TGTGCCAGCAGCCGTCTGACGAACGGGGGTAAACCCCAGCATTTT.

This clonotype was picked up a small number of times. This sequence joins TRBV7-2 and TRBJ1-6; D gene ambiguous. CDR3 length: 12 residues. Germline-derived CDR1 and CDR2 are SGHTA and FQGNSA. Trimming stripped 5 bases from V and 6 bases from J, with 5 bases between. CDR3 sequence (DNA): TGTGCCAGCAGCGTCAGTAATTCACCCCTCCACTTT. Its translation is CASSVSNSPLHF.

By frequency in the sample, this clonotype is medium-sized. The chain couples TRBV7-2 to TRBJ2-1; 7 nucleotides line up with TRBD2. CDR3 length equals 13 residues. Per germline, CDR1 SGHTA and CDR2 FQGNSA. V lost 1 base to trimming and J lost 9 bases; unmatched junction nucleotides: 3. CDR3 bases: TGTGCCAGCAGCTTAGAGCGGGACGGTGAGCAGTTCTTC. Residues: CASSLERDGEQFF. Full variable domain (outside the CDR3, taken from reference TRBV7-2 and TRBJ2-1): GAGVSQSPSNKVTEKGKDVELRCDPISGHTALYWYRQSLGQGLEFLIYFQGNSAPDKSGLPSDRFSAERTGGSVSTLTIQRTQQEDSAVYLCASSLERDGEQFFGPGTRLTVL.

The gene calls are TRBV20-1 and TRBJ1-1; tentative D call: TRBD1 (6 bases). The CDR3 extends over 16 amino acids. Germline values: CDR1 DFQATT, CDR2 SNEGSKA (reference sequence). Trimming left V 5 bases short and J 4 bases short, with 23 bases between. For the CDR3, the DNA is TGCAGTGCTGGTATCCTGGGGGCTCGTGTTATCACTGAAGCTTTCTTT. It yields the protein CSAGILGARVITEAFF.

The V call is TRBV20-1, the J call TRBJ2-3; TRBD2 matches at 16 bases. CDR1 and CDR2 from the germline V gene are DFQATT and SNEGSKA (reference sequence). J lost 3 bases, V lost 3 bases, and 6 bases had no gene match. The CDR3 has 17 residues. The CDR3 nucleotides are TGCAGTGCTAGCCCGGGACTAGCGGGGGGGCGGACAGATACGCAGTATTTT. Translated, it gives CSASPGLAGGRTDTQYF.

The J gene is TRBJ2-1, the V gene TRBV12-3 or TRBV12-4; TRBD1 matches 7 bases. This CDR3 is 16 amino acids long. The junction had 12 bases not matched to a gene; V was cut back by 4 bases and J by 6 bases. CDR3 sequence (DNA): TGTGCCAGCAGTTGGATCGGGGACAGTGTAGGCAATGAGCAGTTCTTC. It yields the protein CASSWIGDSVGNEQFF.

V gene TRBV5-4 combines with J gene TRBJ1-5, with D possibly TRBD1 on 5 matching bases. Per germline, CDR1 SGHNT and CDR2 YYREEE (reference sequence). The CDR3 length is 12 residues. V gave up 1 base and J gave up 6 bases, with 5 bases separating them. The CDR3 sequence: CASSLQGQPQHF. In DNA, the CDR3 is TGTGCCAGCAGCTTGCAGGGTCAGCCCCAGCATTTT.

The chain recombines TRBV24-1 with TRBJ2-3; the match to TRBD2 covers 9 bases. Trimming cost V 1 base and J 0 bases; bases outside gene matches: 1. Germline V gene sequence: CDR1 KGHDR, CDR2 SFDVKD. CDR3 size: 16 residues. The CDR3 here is CATSDFTSGSTDTQYF. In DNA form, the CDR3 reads TGTGCCACCAGTGATTTCACTAGCGGGAGCACAGATACGCAGTATTTT.

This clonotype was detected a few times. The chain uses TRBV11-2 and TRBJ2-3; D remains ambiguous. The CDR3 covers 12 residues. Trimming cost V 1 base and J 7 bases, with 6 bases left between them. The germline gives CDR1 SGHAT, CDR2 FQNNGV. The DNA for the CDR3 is TGTGCCAGCAGCTTAGGGTCTTATACGCAGTATTTT. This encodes CASSLGSYTQYF. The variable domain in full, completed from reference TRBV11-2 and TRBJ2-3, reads EAGVAQSPRYKIIEKRQSVAFWCNPISGHATLYWYQQILGQGPKLLIQFQNNGVVDDSQLPKDRFSAERLKGVDSTLKIQPAKLEDSAVYLCASSLGSYTQYFGPGTRLTVL.

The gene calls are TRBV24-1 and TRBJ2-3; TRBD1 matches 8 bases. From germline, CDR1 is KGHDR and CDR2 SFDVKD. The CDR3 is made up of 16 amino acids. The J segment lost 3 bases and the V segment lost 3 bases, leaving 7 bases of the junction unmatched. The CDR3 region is CATSDPGQGGTDTQYF. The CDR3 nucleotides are TGTGCCACCAGTGATCCCGGACAGGGCGGGACAGATACGCAGTATTTT.

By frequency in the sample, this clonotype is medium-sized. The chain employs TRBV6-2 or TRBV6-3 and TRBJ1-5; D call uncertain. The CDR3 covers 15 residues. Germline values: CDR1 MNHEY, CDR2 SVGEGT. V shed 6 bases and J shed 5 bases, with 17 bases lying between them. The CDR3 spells CASSISRVGHQPQHF. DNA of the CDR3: TGTGCCAGCAGCATTTCCCGGGTTGGACATCAGCCCCAGCATTTT.

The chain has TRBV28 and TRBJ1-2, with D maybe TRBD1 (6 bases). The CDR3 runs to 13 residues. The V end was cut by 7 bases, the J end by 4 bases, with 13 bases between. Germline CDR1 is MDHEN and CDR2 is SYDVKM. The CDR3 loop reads CASKPGQSYGYTF. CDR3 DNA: TGTGCCAGCAAACCGGGACAAAGCTATGGCTACACCTTC.

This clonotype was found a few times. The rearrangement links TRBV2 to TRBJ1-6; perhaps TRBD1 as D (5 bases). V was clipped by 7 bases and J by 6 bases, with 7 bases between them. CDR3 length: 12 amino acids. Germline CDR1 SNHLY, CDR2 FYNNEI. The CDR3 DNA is TGTGCCAGCAAAAGGGGTAATTCACCCCTCCACTTT. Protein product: CASKRGNSPLHF.

The CDR3 here is CASSDSQGAIGELFF. Here the CDR3 DNA reads TGTGCCAGCAGTGACTCGCAGGGGGCAATCGGGGAGCTGTTTTTT. The chain has TRBV6-4 and TRBJ2-2; 8 positions match TRBD1. J lost 7 bases, V lost 0 bases, and 4 bases had no gene match. CDR1 is MRHNA and CDR2 is SNTAGT in the germline V gene. The CDR3 totals 15 residues.

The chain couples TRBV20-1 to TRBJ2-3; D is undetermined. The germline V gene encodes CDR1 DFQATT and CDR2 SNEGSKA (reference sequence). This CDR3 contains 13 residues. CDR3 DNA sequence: TGCAGCCCTCTGGCCACTAGCACAGATACGCAGTATTTT. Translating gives CSPLATSTDTQYF.

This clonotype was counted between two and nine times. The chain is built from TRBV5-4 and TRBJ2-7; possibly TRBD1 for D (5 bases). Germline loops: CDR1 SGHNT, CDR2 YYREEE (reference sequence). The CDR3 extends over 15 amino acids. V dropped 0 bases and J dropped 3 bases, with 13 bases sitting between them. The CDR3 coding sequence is TGTGCCAGCAGCTTGGCTAGTCAGGGAAACTACGAGCAGTACTTC. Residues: CASSLASQGNYEQYF.

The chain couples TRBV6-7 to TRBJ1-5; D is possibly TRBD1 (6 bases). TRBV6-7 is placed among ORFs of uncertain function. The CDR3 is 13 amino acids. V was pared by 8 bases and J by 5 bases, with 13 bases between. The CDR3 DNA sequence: TGTGCCAGCCGTAGGGGGGCGCATCAGCCCCAGCATTTT. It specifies CASRRGAHQPQHF.

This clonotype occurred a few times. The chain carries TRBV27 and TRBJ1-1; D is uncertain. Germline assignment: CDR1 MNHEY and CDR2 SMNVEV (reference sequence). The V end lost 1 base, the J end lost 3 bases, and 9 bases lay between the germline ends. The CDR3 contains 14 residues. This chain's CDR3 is CASSLYLEDTEAFF. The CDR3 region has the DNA TGTGCCAGCAGTTTATATCTAGAGGACACTGAAGCTTTCTTT.

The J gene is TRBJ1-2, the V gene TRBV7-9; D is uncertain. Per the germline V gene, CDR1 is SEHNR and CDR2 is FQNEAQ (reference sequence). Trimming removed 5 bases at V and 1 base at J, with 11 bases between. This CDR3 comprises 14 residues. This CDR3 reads CASSRGRSNYGYTF. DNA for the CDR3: TGTGCCAGCAGCCGCGGGCGGAGTAACTATGGCTACACCTTC.

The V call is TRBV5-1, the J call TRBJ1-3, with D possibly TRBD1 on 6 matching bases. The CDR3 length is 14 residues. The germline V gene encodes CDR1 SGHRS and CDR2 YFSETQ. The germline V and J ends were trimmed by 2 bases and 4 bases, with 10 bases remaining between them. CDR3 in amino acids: CASSLVGQGNTIYF. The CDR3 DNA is TGCGCCAGCAGCTTAGTCGGACAGGGAAACACCATATATTTT.

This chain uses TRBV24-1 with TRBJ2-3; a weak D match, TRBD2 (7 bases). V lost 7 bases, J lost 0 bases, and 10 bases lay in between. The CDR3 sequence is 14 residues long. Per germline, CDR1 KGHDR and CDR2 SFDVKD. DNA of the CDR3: TGTGCCACCAGGGGGGGGCTAAGCACAGATACGCAGTATTTT. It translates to CATRGGLSTDTQYF.

CDR3 region: CASRGQLINTGELFF. In DNA, the CDR3 is TGTGCCAGCAGGGGACAGCTAATTAACACCGGGGAGCTGTTTTTT. This rearrangement joins TRBV2 to TRBJ2-2, with TRBD1 matching 7 bases. V was clipped by 6 bases and J by 2 bases; unmatched bases: 6. Germline lookup yields CDR1 SNHLY and CDR2 FYNNEI. The CDR3 has 15 amino acids. Full variable domain (missing parts from reference TRBV2 and TRBJ2-2): EPEVTQTPSHQVTQMGQEVILRCVPISNHLYFYWYRQILGQKVEFLVSFYNNEISEKSEIFDDQFSVERPDGSNFTLKIRSTKLEDSAMYFCASRGQLINTGELFFGEGSRLTVL.